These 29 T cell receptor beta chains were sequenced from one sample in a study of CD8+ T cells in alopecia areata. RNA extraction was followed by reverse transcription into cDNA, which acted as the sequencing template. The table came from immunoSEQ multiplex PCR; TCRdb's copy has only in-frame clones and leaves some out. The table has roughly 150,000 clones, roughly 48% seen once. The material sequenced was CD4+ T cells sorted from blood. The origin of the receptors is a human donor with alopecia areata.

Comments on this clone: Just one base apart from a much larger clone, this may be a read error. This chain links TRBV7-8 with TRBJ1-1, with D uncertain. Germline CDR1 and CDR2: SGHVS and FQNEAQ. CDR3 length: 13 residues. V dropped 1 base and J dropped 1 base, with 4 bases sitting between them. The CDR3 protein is CASSLEGNTEAFF. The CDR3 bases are TGTGCCAGCAGCTTAGAGGGGAACACTGAAGCTTTCTTT.

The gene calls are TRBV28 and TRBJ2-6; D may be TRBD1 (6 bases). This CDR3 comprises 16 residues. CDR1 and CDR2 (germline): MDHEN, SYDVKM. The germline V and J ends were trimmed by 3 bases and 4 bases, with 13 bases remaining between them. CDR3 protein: CASSLPGVLGANVLTF. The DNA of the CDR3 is TGTGCCAGCAGTTTGCCAGGGGTTCTGGGGGCCAACGTCCTGACTTTC.

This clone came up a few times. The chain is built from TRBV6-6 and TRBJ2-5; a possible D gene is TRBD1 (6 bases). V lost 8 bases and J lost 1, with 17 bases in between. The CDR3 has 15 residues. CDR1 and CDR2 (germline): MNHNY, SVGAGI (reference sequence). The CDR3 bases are TGTGCCAGCTACACTCAGTTCAGGGGCCAAGAGACCCAGTACTTC. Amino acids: CASYTQFRGQETQYF.

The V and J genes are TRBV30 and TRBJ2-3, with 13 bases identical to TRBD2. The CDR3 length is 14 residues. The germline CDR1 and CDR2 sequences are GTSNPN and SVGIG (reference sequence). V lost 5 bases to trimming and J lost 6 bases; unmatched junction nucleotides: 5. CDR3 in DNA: TGTGCCTGGGGACTAGCGGGAGCTCTCGATACGCAGTATTTT. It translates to CAWGLAGALDTQYF.

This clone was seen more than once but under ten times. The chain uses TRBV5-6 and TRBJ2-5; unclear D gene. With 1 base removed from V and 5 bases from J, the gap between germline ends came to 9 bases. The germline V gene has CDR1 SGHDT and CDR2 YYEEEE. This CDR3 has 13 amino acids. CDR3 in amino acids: CASSLLERETQYF. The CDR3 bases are TGTGCCAGCAGCTTGTTGGAGAGGGAGACCCAGTACTTC.

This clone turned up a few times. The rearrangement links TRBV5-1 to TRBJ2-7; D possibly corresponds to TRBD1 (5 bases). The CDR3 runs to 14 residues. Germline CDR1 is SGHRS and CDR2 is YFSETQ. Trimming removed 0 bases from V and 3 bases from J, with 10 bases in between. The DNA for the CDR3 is TGCGCCAGCAGCTTGGCAGGGCCAAACTACGAGCAGTACTTC. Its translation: CASSLAGPNYEQYF.

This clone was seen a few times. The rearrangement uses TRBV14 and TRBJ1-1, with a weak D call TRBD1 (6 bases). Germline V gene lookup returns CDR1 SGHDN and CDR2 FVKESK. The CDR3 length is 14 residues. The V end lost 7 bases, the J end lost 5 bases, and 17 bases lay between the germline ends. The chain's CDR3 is CASTLQGRLTEAFF. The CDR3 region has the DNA TGTGCCAGCACCTTACAGGGTCGGTTGACTGAAGCTTTCTTT.

CDR3 region: CASSRDSTYTEAFF. CDR3 bases: TGTGCCAGCAGCAGGGACAGCACCTACACTGAAGCTTTCTTT. The chain has TRBV9 and TRBJ1-1; 7 nucleotides line up with TRBD1. V trimming: 4 bases; J trimming: 3 bases; junction bases outside the gene matches: 6. Germline CDR1 and CDR2: SGDLS and YYNGEE. The CDR3 runs to 14 residues.

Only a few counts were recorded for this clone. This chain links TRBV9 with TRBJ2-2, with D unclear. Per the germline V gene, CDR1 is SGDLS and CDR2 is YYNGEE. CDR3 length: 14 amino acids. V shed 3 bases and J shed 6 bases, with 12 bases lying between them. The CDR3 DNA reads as TGTGCCAGCAGCGCCAGAAGGTCGCCCGGGGAGCTGTTTTTT. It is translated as CASSARRSPGELFF.

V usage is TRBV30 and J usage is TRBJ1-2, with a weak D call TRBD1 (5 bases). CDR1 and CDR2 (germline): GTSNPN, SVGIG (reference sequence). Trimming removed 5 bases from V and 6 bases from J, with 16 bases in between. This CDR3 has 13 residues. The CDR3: CAWAASGGHGYTF. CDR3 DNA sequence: TGTGCCTGGGCGGCATCCGGGGGACATGGCTACACCTTC. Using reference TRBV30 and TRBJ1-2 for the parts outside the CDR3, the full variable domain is SQTIHQWPATLVQPVGSPLSLECTVEGTSNPNLYWYRQAAGRGLQLLFYSVGIGQISSEVPQNLSASRPQDRQFILSSKKLLLSDSGFYLCAWAASGGHGYTFGSGTRLTVV.

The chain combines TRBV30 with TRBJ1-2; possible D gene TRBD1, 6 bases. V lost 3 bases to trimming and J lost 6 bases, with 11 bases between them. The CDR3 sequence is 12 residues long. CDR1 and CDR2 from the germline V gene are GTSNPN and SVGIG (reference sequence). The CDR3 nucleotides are TGTGCCTGGAGGGCAGGGGTGAATGGCTACACCTTC. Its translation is CAWRAGVNGYTF.

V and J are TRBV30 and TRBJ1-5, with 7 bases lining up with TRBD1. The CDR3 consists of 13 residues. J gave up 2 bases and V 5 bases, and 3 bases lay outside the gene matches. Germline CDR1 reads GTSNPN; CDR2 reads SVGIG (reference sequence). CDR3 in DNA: TGTGCCTGGGGGGACAGCCGCAATCAGCCCCAGCATTTT. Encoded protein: CAWGDSRNQPQHF.

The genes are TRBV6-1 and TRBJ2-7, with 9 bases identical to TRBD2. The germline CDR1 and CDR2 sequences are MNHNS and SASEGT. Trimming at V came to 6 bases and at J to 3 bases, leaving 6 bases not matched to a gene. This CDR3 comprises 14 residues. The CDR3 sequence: CASSLAGVRYEQYF. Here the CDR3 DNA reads TGTGCCAGCAGCTTAGCGGGAGTCCGCTACGAGCAGTACTTC.

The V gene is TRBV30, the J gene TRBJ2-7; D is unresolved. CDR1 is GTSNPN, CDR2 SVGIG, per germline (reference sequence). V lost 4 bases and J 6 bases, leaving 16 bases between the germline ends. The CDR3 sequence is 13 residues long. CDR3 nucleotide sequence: TGTGCCTGGATTCCCTCTGGGGTGGGCGAGCAGTACTTC. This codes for CAWIPSGVGEQYF. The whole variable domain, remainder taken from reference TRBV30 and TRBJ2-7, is SQTIHQWPATLVQPVGSPLSLECTVEGTSNPNLYWYRQAAGRGLQLLFYSVGIGQISSEVPQNLSASRPQDRQFILSSKKLLLSDSGFYLCAWIPSGVGEQYFGPGTRLTVT.

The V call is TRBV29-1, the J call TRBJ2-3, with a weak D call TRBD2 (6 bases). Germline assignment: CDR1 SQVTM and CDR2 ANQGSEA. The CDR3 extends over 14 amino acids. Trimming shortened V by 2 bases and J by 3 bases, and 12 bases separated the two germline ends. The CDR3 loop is CSVEPGVGTDTQYF. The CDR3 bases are TGCAGCGTTGAACCGGGAGTAGGGACAGATACGCAGTATTTT.

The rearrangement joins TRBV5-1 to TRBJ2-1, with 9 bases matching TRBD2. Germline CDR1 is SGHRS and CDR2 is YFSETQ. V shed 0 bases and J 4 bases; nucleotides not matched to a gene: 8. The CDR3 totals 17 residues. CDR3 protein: CASSLVASGASYNEQFF. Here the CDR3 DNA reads TGCGCCAGCAGCTTGGTGGCTAGCGGGGCAAGTTACAATGAGCAGTTCTTC.

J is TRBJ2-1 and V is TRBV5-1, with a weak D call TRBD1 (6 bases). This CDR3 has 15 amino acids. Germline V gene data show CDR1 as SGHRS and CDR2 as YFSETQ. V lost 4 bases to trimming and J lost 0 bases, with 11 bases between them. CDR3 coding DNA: TGCGCCAGCAGCCCCGGACAGAGCTCCTACAATGAGCAGTTCTTC. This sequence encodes CASSPGQSSYNEQFF.

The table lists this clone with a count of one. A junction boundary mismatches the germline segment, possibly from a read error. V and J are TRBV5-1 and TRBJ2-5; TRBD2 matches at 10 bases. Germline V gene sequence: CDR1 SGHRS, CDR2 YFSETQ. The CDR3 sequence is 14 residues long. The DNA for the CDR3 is TGCGCCAGCAGCTCCGGGACTAGCGACCACTCAAGTAACTTC. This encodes CASSSGTSDHSSNF.

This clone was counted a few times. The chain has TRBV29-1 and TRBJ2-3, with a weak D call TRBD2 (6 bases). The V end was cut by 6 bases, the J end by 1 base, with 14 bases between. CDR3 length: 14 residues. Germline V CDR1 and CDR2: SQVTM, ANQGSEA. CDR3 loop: CSVHGGSGTDTQYF. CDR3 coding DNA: TGCAGCGTCCATGGGGGGAGCGGCACAGATACGCAGTATTTT.

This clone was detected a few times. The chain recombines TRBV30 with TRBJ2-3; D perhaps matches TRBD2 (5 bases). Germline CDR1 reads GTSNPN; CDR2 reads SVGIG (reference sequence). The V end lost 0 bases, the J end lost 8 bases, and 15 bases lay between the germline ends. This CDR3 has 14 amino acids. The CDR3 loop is CAWSVPLVGSTQYF. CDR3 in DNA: TGTGCCTGGAGTGTGCCCCTAGTGGGGAGTACGCAGTATTTT.

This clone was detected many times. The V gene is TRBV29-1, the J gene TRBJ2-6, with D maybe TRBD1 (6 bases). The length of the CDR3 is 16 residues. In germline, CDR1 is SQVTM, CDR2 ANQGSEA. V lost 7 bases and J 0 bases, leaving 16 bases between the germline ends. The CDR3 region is CSATRDTDSGANVLTF. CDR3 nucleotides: TGCAGCGCTACCCGGGACACCGACTCTGGGGCCAACGTCCTGACTTTC.

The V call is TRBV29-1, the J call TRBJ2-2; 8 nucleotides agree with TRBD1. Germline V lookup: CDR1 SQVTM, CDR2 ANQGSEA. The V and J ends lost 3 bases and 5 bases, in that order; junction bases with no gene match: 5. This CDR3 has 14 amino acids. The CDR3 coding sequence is TGCAGCGTTGACGACAGGGGTAGGACCGGGGAGCTGTTTTTT. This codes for CSVDDRGRTGELFF.

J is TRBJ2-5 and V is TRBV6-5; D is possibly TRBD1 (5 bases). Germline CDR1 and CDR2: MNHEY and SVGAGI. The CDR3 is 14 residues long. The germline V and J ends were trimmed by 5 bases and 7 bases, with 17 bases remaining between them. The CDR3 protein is CASSLDTQYGTQYF. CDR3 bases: TGTGCCAGCAGTCTGGACACGCAATATGGGACCCAGTACTTC.

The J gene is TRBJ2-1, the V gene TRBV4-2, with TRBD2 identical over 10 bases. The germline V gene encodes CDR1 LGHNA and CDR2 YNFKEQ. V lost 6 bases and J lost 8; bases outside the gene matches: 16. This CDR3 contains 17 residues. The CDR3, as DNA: TGTGCCAGCAGGAACTCAGCGGGAGGGCCCTCGCTCCATGAGCAGTTCTTC. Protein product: CASRNSAGGPSLHEQFF.

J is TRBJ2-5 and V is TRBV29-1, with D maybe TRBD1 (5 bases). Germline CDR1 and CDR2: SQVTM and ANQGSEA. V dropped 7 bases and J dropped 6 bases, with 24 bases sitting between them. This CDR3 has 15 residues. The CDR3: CSAHTSAAGSKTQYF. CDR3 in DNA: TGCAGCGCCCATACATCCGCAGCAGGGTCGAAGACCCAGTACTTC.

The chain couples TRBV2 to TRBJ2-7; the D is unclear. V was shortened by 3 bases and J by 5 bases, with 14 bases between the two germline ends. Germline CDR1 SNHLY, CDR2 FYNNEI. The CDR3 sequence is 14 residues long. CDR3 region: CASSETWLIHEQYF. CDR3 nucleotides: TGTGCCAGCAGTGAGACCTGGCTGATCCACGAGCAGTACTTC.

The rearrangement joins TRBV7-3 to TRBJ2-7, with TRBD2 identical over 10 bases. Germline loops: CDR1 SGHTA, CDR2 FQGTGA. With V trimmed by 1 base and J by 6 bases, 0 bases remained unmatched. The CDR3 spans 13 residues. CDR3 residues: CASSLRLAGEQYF. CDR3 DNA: TGTGCCAGCAGCTTAAGACTAGCGGGCGAGCAGTACTTC. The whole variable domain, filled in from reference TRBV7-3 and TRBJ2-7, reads GAGVSQTPSNKVTEKGKYVELRCDPISGHTALYWYRQSLGQGPEFLIYFQGTGAADDSGLPNDRFFAVRPEGSVSTLKIQRTERGDSAVYLCASSLRLAGEQYFGPGTRLTVT.

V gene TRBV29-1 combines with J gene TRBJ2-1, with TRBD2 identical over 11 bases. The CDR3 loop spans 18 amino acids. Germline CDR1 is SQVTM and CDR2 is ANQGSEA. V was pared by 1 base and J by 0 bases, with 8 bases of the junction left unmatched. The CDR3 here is CSVEVEGTSGSSYNEQFF. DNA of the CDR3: TGCAGCGTTGAAGTGGAGGGTACTAGCGGGAGCTCCTACAATGAGCAGTTCTTC.

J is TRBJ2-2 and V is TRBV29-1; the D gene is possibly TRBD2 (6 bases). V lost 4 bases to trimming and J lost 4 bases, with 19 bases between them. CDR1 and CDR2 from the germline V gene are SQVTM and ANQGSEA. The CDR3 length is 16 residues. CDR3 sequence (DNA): TGCAGCGTTGCCCCAGGGTTCGGGAGTGTCACCGGGGAGCTGTTTTTT. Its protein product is CSVAPGFGSVTGELFF.